The 25 T cell receptor beta chains presented below share a single source sample, sequenced in a study of blood T cell repertoires in COVID-19. Sequencing used immunoSEQ multiplex PCR; TCRdb keeps in-frame clones, though not all of them. The table shows tens of thousands of clones, with about nine tenths occurring only once. Specimen: peripheral blood. These receptors all stem from a human donor in a cohort sampled during active COVID-19.

This clone appeared a single time. The chain recombines TRBV7-3 with TRBJ2-3; D is unclear. V was cut by 3 bases and J by 0 bases, with 7 bases left in between. The CDR3 consists of 14 residues. The germline CDR1 and CDR2 sequences are SGHTA and FQGTGA. For the CDR3, the DNA is TGTGCCAGCAGCTTTGGCGGAAGCACAGATACGCAGTATTTT. Translating it yields CASSFGGSTDTQYF.

V usage is TRBV5-1 and J usage is TRBJ2-7, with 9 bases that match TRBD1. Looked up from germline, CDR1 is SGHRS and CDR2 is YFSETQ. The CDR3 runs to 15 residues. V gave up 4 bases and J gave up 2 bases; unmatched junction bases: 7. The CDR3 region is CASSSYGQGPYEQYF. DNA for the CDR3: TGCGCCAGCAGCAGCTATGGACAGGGGCCCTACGAGCAGTACTTC.

CDR3 protein: CSPRTGRANSNQPQHF. The DNA of the CDR3 is TGTTCCCCCCGTACGGGGAGGGCTAATAGCAATCAGCCCCAGCATTTT. The rearrangement joins TRBV7-9 to TRBJ1-5; D remains unclear. The CDR3 has 16 residues. CDR1 and CDR2 (germline): SEHNR, FQNEAQ (reference sequence).

The J gene is TRBJ2-1, the V gene TRBV19; 10 bases map to TRBD2. CDR1 is LNHDA and CDR2 is SQIVND in the germline V gene (reference sequence). Germline trimming cut 5 bases from V and 8 bases from J; bases unmatched to any gene: 12. This CDR3 spans 16 amino acids. CDR3 DNA: TGTGCCAGTAGTGTATGGGGAACTAGCGGGAAGGATGAGCAGTTCTTC. It specifies CASSVWGTSGKDEQFF.

The V and J genes are TRBV7-9 and TRBJ2-2; 10 nucleotides match TRBD1. Germline V lookup: CDR1 SEHNR, CDR2 FQNEAQ (reference sequence). The CDR3 runs 16 residues. J was trimmed by 6 bases and V by 5 bases; bases with no gene match: 9. The CDR3 region has the DNA TGTGCCAGCAGCCAACAAGGGACAGGGGTTGCCGGGGAGCTGTTTTTT. This translates into CASSQQGTGVAGELFF.

CDR3 sequence reads: CASSPQSSGSYNEQFF. The CDR3 nucleotides read TGTGCCAGCTCACCACAATCTAGCGGTTCCTACAATGAGCAGTTCTTC. The chain has TRBV18 and TRBJ2-1; 7 positions match TRBD2. Germline lookup yields CDR1 KGHSH and CDR2 LQKENI. The V gene end was trimmed by 1 base and the J gene end by 1 base; junction bases not matched to a gene: 4. CDR3 size: 16 residues.

This clone was picked up one time. The chain carries TRBV6-4 and TRBJ1-1; tentatively, D is TRBD1 (6 bases). Germline V gene lookup returns CDR1 MRHNA and CDR2 SNTAGT. The CDR3 has 15 residues. Trimming removed 6 bases at V and 4 bases at J, with 18 bases between. In nucleotides, the CDR3 is TGTGCCAGCAGGGCCAGTTGGGGGCCGGGCACTGAAGCTTTCTTT. Amino acids: CASRASWGPGTEAFF.

The J gene is TRBJ2-7, the V gene TRBV3-1 (or the pseudogene TRBV3-2); 7 bases are shared with TRBD1. Germline V gene lookup returns CDR1 LGHDT and CDR2 YNNKEL (reference sequence). The V segment lost 4 bases and the J segment 7 bases; nucleotides outside the gene matches: 4. The CDR3 extends over 12 amino acids. CDR3 loop: CASSRTGEEQYF. The CDR3 DNA sequence: TGTGCCAGCAGCCGAACAGGGGAGGAGCAGTACTTC.

The chain joins TRBV19 to TRBJ2-5; 7 bases map to TRBD2. The V gene end was trimmed by 4 bases and the J gene end by 2 bases; junction bases not matched to a gene: 4. The germline gives CDR1 LNHDA, CDR2 SQIVND (reference sequence). The CDR3 length is 14 residues. CDR3: CASSKELAQETQYF. The CDR3 DNA is TGTGCCAGTAGTAAGGAACTAGCGCAAGAGACCCAGTACTTC. The entire variable domain, with the rest obtained from reference TRBV19 and TRBJ2-5, is as follows: DGGITQSPKYLFRKEGQNVTLSCEQNLNHDAMYWYRQDPGQGLRLIYYSQIVNDFQKGDIAEGYSVSREKKESFPLTVTSAQKNPTAFYLCASSKELAQETQYFGPGTRLLVL.

The chain employs TRBV7-2 and TRBJ2-6, with a tentative D call TRBD1 (6 bases). Trimming took 5 bases from V and 0 from J, leaving 14 bases between them. This CDR3 contains 17 residues. Germline CDR1 and CDR2: SGHTA and FQGNSA. CDR3 in amino acids: CASSETGFLSGANVLTF. The CDR3 nucleotides read TGTGCCAGCAGCGAAACAGGGTTCCTCTCTGGGGCCAACGTCCTGACTTTC.

The sample holds a few counts of this clone. This CDR3 is CASSFLPGLAGLSTDTQYF. CDR3 bases: TGTGCCAGCAGCTTCCTCCCGGGACTAGCGGGTCTTAGCACAGATACGCAGTATTTT. This chain links TRBV11-2 with TRBJ2-3, with TRBD2 identical over 12 bases. The J segment lost 0 bases and the V segment lost 3 bases, leaving 10 bases of the junction unmatched. Germline V CDR1 and CDR2: SGHAT, FQNNGV. This CDR3 comprises 19 residues.

CDR3 residues: CASSQARGETQYF. The CDR3 DNA is TGTGCCAGCAGCCAGGCGAGGGGGGAGACCCAGTACTTC. The V gene is TRBV3-1 (or the pseudogene TRBV3-2), the J gene TRBJ2-5; possibly TRBD1 for D (6 bases). Trimming stripped 3 bases from V and 5 bases from J, with 10 bases between. This CDR3 is 13 amino acids long. Germline-derived CDR1 and CDR2 are LGHDT and YNNKEL (reference sequence).

The sample holds a few counts of this clone. V and J are TRBV7-2 and TRBJ2-6, with D perhaps matching TRBD1 (6 bases). The V gene's germline CDR1 is SGHTA and CDR2 FQGNSA. Trimming removed 6 bases from V and 1 base from J, with 10 bases in between. This CDR3 has 15 residues. The CDR3 sequence is CASRIGGSGANVLTF. The CDR3 coding sequence is TGTGCCAGCAGAATAGGGGGTTCTGGGGCCAACGTCCTGACTTTC.

The chain has TRBV19 and TRBJ1-5, with 7 bases aligning to TRBD1. The length of the CDR3 is 19 residues. Germline CDR1 reads LNHDA; CDR2 reads SQIVND (reference sequence). J lost 2 bases, V lost 1 base, and 14 bases had no gene match. CDR3 nucleotides: TGTGCCAGTAGTATAGGGGGGGACAGAAAGTTTCAGCGCAATCAGCCCCAGCATTTT. Its translation is CASSIGGDRKFQRNQPQHF. Based on the CDR3 plus reference TRBV19 and TRBJ1-5, the full variable domain is DGGITQSPKYLFRKEGQNVTLSCEQNLNHDAMYWYRQDPGQGLRLIYYSQIVNDFQKGDIAEGYSVSREKKESFPLTVTSAQKNPTAFYLCASSIGGDRKFQRNQPQHFGDGTRLSIL.

In this sample, this clone turned up once. An end of the junction differs from the germline gene, which may be a read error. The genes are TRBV7-7 and TRBJ2-3; TRBD2 matches 10 bases. The CDR3 covers 16 residues. From germline, CDR1 is SSHAT and CDR2 FNYEAQ (reference sequence). Here the CDR3 reads CASSLGSSGGADTQYF. The CDR3 DNA sequence: TGTGCTAGCAGCTTAGGTTCCAGCGGGGGGGCAGATACGCAGTATTTT.

The V and J genes are TRBV20-1 and TRBJ1-2; TRBD1 agrees at 7 bases. The J segment lost 8 bases and the V segment lost 5 bases, leaving 5 bases of the junction unmatched. The CDR3 loop spans 11 amino acids. Germline V CDR1 and CDR2: DFQATT, SNEGSKA (reference sequence). The CDR3 protein is CSAPQGDGYTF. The DNA for the CDR3 is TGCAGTGCTCCGCAGGGGGACGGCTACACCTTC.

This chain links TRBV11-2 with TRBJ2-7; the match to TRBD2 covers 16 bases. Germline V gene data show CDR1 as SGHAT and CDR2 as FQNNGV. The V and J ends lost 5 bases and 5 bases, in that order; junction bases with no gene match: 12. There are 18 residues in the CDR3. CDR3 coding DNA: TGTGCCAGCAGCACCCCGGGACTAGCGGGGGGGCCTGGGGACGAGCAGTACTTC. It codes for CASSTPGLAGGPGDEQYF.

V gene TRBV7-2 combines with J gene TRBJ1-5; D gene ambiguous. There are 13 residues in the CDR3. The V and J ends lost 1 base and 6 bases respectively, with 7 bases between them. Germline values: CDR1 SGHTA, CDR2 FQGNSA. This CDR3 reads CASSLGGGQPQHF. The CDR3 region has the DNA TGTGCCAGCAGCTTAGGGGGAGGTCAGCCCCAGCATTTT.

This chain uses TRBV30 with TRBJ2-7, with D possibly matching TRBD1 (6 bases). This CDR3 is 14 amino acids long. Trimming removed 2 bases from V and 4 bases from J, with 15 bases in between. Germline V gene sequence: CDR1 GTSNPN, CDR2 SVGIG (reference sequence). CDR3 loop: CAWSTQGFTYEQYF. In DNA form, the CDR3 reads TGTGCCTGGAGTACACAGGGTTTTACTTACGAGCAGTACTTC.

J is TRBJ1-6 and V is TRBV28, with D possibly being TRBD1 (6 bases). V was pared by 6 bases and J by 3 bases, with 12 bases between. Per germline, CDR1 MDHEN and CDR2 SYDVKM. The CDR3 runs 15 residues. The DNA for the CDR3 is TGTGCCAGCAGGTACAGGGACCTCTATAATTCACCCCTCCACTTT. Protein: CASRYRDLYNSPLHF.

The chain is built from TRBV5-6 and TRBJ2-2; TRBD2 might be the D (7 bases). Trimming took off 2 bases at V and 6 bases at J, with 14 bases between the two ends. CDR1 is SGHDT, CDR2 YYEEEE, per germline. The CDR3 totals 15 residues. As DNA, the CDR3 is TGTGCCAGCAGCTTAAGGGGGGGCGCGCCCGGGGAGCTGTTTTTT. This sequence encodes CASSLRGGAPGELFF.

J is TRBJ2-1 and V is TRBV7-8, with 12 bases fitting TRBD2. V shed 3 bases and J 5 bases; nucleotides not matched to a gene: 5. In germline, CDR1 is SGHVS, CDR2 FQNEAQ. This CDR3 region has 16 residues. CDR3 sequence reads: CASSFLAGGVNNEQFF. The CDR3 DNA sequence: TGTGCCAGCAGCTTCCTAGCGGGGGGGGTAAACAATGAGCAGTTCTTC. The whole variable domain, remainder taken from reference TRBV7-8 and TRBJ2-1, is GAGVSQSPRYKVAKRGQDVALRCDPISGHVSLFWYQQALGQGPEFLTYFQNEAQLDKSGLPSDRFFAERPEGSVSTLKIQRTQQEDSAVYLCASSFLAGGVNNEQFFGPGTRLTVL.

The chain carries TRBV15 and TRBJ2-3; tentatively, D is TRBD2 (6 bases). Germline CDR1 is LNHNV and CDR2 is YYDKDF (reference sequence). This CDR3 comprises 16 residues. Trimming cost V 4 bases and J 1 base, with 15 bases left between them. The CDR3 spells CATSTRLGGGTDTQYF. In nucleotides, the CDR3 is TGTGCCACCAGCACTCGACTGGGCGGGGGCACAGATACGCAGTATTTT.

J is TRBJ2-7 and V is TRBV7-2; TRBD2 agrees at 9 bases. The germline V gene has CDR1 SGHTA and CDR2 FQGNSA. J was trimmed by 2 bases and V by 5 bases; bases with no gene match: 4. The CDR3 length is 14 residues. CDR3 bases: TGTGCCAGCAGCCGCGGGGGGGCGCCCTACGAGCAGTACTTC. As protein: CASSRGGAPYEQYF. The whole variable domain, filled in from reference TRBV7-2 and TRBJ2-7, reads GAGVSQSPSNKVTEKGKDVELRCDPISGHTALYWYRQSLGQGLEFLIYFQGNSAPDKSGLPSDRFSAERTGGSVSTLTIQRTQQEDSAVYLCASSRGGAPYEQYFGPGTRLTVT.

This sequence joins TRBV24-1 and TRBJ2-5; TRBD2 matches at 15 bases. There are 16 residues in the CDR3. J lost 2 bases, V lost 4 bases, and 1 base had no gene match. Germline assignment: CDR1 KGHDR and CDR2 SFDVKD. The CDR3 DNA is TGTGCCACCAGTGAGGGACTAGCGGGAGGTCAAGAGACCCAGTACTTC. As protein: CATSEGLAGGQETQYF.